These 5 T cell receptor beta chains originate from one sample sequenced in a study of CD8 T cells in Susac syndrome. An input of about 0.5 to 1 ug of RNA was subjected to reverse transcription using random hexamers. TCRdb used MiXCR to reprocess the immunoSEQ multiplex PCR reads, holding one entry per CDR3 protein. The table has 160,000 or so distinct CDR3 sequences, about 95% seen once; the top ten hold approximately 0.17%. Sequencing was carried out using CD4+ T cells from PBMCs. The receptors stem from a human donor with Susac syndrome.

The chain recombines TRBV20-1 with TRBJ1-1; 9 nucleotides align to TRBD1. The trim removed 6 bases at V and 2 bases at J, leaving 7 bases unmatched. The CDR3 has 14 residues. Germline CDR1 DFQATT, CDR2 SNEGSKA (reference sequence). CDR3 in DNA: TGCAGTGCAGACCCGGGACAGGGAAACACTGAAGCTTTCTTT. Translating gives CSADPGQGNTEAFF.

This clonotype was recorded only once. This rearrangement joins TRBV12-3 or TRBV12-4 to TRBJ2-1, with unresolved D. V was shortened by 2 bases and J by 9 bases, with 11 bases between the two germline ends. This CDR3 comprises 13 residues. CDR3 region: CASSLSGEGEQFF. DNA for the CDR3: TGTGCCAGCAGTTTATCTGGGGAAGGTGAGCAGTTCTTC.

V gene TRBV12-3 or TRBV12-4 combines with J gene TRBJ2-7; 11 nucleotides align to TRBD2. CDR3 length equals 12 residues. V was clipped by 9 bases and J by 3 bases; unmatched bases: 1. The CDR3 region is CASSGGVYEQYF. CDR3 coding DNA: TGTGCCAGTAGCGGGGGGGTCTACGAGCAGTACTTC.

The chain combines TRBV20-1 with TRBJ1-6; 7 positions agree with TRBD1. CDR1 DFQATT and CDR2 SNEGSKA come from the germline V gene (reference sequence). The trim removed 0 bases at V and 6 bases at J, leaving 14 bases unmatched. The CDR3 has 18 residues. This CDR3 reads CSARDRLEDRVGNSPLHF. The DNA for the CDR3 is TGCAGTGCTAGAGATCGGCTAGAAGACAGGGTCGGTAATTCACCCCTCCACTTT.

This clonotype was recorded only once. The CDR3, as DNA: TGCGCCAGCAGCCAAGTTGCGGGCACCGGGGAGCTGTTTTTT. It yields the protein CASSQVAGTGELFF. This chain uses TRBV4-3 with TRBJ2-2, with a tentative D call TRBD2 (5 bases). V dropped 1 base and J dropped 4 bases, with 7 bases sitting between them. The CDR3 is 14 residues long. The germline gives CDR1 LGHNA, CDR2 YSLEER.